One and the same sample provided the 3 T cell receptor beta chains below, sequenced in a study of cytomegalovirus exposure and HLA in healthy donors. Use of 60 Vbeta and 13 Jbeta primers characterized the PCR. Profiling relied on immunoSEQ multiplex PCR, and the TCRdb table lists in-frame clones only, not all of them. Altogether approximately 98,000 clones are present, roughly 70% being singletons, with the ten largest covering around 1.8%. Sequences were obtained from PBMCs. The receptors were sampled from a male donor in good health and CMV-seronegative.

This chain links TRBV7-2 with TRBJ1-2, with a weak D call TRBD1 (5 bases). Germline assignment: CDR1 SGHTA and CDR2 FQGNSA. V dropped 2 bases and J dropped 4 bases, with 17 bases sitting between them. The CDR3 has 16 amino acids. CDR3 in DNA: TGTGCCAGCAGCTTATCTACCGGCAGGGCGACCTATGGCTACACCTTC. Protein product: CASSLSTGRATYGYTF.

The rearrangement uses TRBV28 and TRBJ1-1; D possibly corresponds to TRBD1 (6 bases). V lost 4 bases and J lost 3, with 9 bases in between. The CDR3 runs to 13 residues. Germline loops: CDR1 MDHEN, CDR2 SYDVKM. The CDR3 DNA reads TGTGCCAGCAGTTCCACAGGGTACACTGAAGCTTTCTTT. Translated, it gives CASSSTGYTEAFF.

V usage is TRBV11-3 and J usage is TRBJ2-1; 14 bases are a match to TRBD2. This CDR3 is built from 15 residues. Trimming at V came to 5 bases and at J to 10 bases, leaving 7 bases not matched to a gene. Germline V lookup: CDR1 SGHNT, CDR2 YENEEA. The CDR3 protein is CASSPGLAGGGEQFF. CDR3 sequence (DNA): TGTGCCAGCAGCCCCGGACTAGCGGGAGGTGGCGAGCAGTTCTTC.